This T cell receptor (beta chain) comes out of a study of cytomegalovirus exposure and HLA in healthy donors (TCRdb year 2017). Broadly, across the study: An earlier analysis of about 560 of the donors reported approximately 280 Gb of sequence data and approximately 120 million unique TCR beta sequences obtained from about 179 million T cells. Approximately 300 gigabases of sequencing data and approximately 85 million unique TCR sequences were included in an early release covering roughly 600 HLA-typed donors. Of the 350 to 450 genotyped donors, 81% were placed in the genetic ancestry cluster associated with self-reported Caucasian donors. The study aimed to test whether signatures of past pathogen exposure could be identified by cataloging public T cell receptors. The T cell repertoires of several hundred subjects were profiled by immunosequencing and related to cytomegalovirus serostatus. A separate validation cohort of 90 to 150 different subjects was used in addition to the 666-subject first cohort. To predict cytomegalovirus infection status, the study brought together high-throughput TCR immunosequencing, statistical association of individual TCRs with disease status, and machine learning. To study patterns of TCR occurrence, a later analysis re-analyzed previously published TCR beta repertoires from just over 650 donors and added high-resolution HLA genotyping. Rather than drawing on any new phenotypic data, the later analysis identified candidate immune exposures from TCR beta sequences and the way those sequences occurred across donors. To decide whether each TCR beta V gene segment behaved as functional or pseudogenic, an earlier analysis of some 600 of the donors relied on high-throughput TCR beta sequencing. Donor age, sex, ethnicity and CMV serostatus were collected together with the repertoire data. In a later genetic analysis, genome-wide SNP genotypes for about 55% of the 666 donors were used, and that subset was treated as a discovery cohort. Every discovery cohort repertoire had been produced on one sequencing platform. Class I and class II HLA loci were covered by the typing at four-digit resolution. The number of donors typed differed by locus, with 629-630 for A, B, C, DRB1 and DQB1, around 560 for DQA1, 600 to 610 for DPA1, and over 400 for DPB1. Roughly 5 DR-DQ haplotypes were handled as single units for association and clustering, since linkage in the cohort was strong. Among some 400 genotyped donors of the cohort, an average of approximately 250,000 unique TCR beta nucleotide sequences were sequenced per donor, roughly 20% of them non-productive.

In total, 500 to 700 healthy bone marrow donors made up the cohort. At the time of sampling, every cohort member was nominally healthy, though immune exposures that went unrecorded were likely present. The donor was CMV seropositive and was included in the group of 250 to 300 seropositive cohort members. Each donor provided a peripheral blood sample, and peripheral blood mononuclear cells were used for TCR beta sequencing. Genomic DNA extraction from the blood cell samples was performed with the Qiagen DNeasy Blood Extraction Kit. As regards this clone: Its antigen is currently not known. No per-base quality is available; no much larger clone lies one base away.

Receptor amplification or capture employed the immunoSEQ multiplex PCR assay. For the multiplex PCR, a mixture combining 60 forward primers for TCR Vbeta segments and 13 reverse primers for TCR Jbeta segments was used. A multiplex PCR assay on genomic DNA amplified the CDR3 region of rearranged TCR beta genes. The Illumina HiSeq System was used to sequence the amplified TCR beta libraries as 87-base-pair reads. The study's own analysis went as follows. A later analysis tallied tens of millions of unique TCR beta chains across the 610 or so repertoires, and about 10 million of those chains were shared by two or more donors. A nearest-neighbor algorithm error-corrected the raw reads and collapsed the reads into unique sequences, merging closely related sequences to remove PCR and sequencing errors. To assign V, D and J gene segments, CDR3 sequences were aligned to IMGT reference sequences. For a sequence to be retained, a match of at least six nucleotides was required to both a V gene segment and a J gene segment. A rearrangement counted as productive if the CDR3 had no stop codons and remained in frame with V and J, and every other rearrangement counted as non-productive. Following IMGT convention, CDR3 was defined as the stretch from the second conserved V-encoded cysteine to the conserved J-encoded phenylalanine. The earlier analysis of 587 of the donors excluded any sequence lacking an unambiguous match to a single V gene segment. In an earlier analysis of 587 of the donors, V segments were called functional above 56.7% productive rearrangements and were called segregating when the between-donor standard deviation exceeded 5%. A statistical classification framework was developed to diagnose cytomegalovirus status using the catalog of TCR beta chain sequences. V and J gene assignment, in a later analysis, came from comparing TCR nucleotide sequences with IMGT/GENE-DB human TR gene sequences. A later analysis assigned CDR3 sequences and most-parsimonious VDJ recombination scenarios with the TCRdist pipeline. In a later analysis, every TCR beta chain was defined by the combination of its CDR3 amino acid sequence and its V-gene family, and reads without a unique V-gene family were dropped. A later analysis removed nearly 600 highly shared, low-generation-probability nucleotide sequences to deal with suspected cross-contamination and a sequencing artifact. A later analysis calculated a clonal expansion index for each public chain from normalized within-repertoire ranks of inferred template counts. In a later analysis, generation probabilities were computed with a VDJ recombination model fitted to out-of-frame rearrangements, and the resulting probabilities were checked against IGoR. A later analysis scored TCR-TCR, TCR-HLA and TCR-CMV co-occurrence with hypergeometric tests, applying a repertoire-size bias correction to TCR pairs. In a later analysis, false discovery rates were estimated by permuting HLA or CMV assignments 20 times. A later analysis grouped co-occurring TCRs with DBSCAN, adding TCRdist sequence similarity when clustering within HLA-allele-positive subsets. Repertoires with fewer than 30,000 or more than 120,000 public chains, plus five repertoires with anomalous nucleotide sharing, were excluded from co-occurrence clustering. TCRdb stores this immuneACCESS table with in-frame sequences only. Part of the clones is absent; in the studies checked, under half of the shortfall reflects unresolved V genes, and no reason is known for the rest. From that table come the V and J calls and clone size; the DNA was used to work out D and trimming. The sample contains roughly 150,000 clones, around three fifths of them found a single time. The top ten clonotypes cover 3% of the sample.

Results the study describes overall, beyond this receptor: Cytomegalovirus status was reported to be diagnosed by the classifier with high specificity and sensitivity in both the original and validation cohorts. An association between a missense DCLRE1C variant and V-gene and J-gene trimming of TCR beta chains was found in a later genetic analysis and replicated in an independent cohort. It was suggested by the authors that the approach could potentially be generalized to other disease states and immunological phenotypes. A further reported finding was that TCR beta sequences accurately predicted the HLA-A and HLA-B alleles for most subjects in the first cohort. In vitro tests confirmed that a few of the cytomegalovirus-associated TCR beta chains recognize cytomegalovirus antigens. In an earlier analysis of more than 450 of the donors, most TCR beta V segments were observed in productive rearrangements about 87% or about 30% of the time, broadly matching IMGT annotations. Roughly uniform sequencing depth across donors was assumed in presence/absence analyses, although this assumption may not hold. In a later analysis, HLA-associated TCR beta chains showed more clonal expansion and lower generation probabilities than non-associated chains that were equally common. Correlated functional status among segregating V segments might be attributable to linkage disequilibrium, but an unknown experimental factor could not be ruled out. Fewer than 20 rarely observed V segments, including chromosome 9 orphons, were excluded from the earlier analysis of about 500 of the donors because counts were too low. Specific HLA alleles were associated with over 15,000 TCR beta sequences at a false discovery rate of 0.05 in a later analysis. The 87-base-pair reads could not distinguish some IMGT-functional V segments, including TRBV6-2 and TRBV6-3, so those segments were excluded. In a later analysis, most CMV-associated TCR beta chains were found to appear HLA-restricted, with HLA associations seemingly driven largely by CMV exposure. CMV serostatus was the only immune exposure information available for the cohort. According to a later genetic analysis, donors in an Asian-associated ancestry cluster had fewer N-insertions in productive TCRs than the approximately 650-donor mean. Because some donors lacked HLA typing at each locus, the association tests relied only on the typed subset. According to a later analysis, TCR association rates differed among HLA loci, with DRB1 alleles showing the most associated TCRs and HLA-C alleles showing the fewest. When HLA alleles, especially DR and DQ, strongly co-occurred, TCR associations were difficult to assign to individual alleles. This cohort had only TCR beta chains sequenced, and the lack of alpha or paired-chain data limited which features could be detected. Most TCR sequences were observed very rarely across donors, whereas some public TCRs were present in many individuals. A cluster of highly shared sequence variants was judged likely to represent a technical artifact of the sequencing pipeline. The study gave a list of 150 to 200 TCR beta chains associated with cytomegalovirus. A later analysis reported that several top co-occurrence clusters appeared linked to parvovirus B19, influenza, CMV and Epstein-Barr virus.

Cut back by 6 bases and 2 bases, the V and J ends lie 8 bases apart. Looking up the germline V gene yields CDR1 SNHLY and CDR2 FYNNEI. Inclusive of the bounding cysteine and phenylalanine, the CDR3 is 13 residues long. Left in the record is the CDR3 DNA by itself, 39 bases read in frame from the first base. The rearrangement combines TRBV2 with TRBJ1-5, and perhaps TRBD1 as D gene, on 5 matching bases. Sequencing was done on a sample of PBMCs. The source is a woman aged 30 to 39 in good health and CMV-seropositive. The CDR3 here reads CASSRDGNQPQHF. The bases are TGTGCCAGCAGCAGGGATGGCAATCAGCCCCAGCATTTT.